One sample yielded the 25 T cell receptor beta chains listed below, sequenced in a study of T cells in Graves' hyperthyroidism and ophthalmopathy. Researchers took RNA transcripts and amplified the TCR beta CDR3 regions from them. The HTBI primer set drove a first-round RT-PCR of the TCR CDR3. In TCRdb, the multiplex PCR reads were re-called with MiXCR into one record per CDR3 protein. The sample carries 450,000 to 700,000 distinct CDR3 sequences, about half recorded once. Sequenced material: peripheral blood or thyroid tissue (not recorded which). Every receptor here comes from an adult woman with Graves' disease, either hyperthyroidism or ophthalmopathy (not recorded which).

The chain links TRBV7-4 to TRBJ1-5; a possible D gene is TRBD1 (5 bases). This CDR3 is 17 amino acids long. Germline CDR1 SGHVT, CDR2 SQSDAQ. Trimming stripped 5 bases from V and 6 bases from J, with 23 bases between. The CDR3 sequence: CASSVGQGGGRSQPQHF. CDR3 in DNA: TGTGCCAGCAGCGTAGGCCAGGGCGGGGGGAGAAGTCAGCCCCAGCATTTT.

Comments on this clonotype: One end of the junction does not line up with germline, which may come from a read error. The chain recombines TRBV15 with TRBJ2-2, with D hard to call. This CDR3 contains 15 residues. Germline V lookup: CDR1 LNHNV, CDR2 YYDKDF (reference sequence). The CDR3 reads CVTSAHRFRTGELFF. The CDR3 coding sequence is TGTGTCACCAGCGCTCACAGATTTAGGACCGGGGAGCTGTTTTTT.

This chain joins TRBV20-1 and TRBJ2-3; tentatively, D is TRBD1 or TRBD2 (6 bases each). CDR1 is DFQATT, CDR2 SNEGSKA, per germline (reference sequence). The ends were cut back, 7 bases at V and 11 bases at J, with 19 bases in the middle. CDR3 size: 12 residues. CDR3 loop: CSGRAGAREQYF. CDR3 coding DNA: TGCAGTGGAAGGGCAGGGGCGCGGGAGCAGTATTTT.

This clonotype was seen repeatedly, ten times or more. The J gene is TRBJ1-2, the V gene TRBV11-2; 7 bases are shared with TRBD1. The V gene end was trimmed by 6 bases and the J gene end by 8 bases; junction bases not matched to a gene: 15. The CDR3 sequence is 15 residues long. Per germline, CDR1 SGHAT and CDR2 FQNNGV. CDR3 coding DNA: TGTGCCAGCAGACGATTACAGGGGCGCCTCAGCGGCTACACCTTC. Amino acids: CASRRLQGRLSGYTF.

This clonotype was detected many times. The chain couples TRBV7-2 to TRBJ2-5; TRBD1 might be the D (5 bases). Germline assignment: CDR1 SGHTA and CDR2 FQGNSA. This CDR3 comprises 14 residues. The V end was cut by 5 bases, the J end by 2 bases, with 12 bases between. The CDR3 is CASSPQTAQETQYF. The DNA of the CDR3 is TGTGCCAGCAGCCCTCAGACAGCGCAAGAGACCCAGTACTTC.

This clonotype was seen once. The CDR3 region is CASSTLAGAEAGELFF. The CDR3, as DNA: TGCGCCAGCAGTACCCTAGCGGGAGCCGAAGCCGGGGAGCTGTTTTTT. The chain is built from TRBV10-2 and TRBJ2-2; 10 bases align to TRBD2. The trim removed 5 bases at V and 6 bases at J, leaving 9 bases unmatched. CDR1 and CDR2 (germline): WSHSY, SAAADI. The CDR3 has 16 residues.

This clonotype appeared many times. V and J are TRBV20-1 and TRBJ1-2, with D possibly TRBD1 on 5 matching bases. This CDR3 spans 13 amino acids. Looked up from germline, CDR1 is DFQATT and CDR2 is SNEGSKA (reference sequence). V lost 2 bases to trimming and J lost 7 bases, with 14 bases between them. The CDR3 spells CSARPRDFAGYTF. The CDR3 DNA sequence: TGCAGTGCTAGACCCAGGGACTTCGCTGGCTACACCTTC.

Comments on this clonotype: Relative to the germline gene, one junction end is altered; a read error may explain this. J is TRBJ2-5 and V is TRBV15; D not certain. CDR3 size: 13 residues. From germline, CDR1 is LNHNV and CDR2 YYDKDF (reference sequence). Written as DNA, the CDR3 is TGTGCCACCGGCAGAGGTCTTAAGGGAACCCAGTACTTC. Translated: CATGRGLKGTQYF. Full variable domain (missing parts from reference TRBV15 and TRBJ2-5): DAMVIQNPRYQVTQFGKPVTLSCSQTLNHNVMYWYQQKSSQAPKLLFHYYDKDFNNEADTPDNFQSRRPNTSFCFLDIRSPGLGDTAMYLCATGRGLKGTQYFGPGTRLLVL.

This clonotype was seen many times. In DNA form, the CDR3 reads TGCAGTGCTATCGGCGGGGAAGGCACCGGGGAGCTGTTTTTT. Amino acids: CSAIGGEGTGELFF. This chain links TRBV20-1 with TRBJ2-2; tentatively, D is TRBD2 (6 bases). V was trimmed by 4 bases and J by 4 bases, leaving 13 bases between them. The CDR3 is made up of 14 amino acids. Germline CDR1 and CDR2: DFQATT and SNEGSKA (reference sequence).

CDR3 coding DNA: TGCAGTGCTAGCGGGACCACGTATGGCTACACCTTC. Protein product: CSASGTTYGYTF. The chain is built from TRBV20-1 and TRBJ1-2, with D possibly matching TRBD1 (5 bases). Trimming shortened V by 3 bases and J by 5 bases, and 10 bases separated the two germline ends. CDR1 and CDR2 from the germline V gene are DFQATT and SNEGSKA (reference sequence). The CDR3 consists of 12 residues.

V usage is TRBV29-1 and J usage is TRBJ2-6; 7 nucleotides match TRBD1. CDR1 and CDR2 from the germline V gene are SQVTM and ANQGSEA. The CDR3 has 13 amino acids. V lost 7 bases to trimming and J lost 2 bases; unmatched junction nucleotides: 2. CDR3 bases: TGCAGCGATGACAGGGCTGGGGCCAACGTCCTGACTTTC. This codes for CSDDRAGANVLTF. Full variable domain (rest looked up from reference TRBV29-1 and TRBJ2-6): SAVISQKPSRDICQRGTSLTIQCQVDSQVTMMFWYRQQPGQSLTLIATANQGSEATYESGFVIDKFPISRPNLTFSTLTVSNMSPEDSSIYLCSDDRAGANVLTFGAGSRLTVL.

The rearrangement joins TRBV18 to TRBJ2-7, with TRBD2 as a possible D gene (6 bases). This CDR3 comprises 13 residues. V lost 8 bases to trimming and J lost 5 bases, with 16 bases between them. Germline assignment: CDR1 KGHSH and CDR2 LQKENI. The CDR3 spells CASPAGTRHEQYF. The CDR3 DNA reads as TGTGCCAGCCCAGCCGGGACTCGACACGAGCAGTACTTC.

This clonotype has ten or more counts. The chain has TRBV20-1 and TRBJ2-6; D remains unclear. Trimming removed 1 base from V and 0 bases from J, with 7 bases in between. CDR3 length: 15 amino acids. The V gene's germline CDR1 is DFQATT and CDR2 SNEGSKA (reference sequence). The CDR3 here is CSARGAVSGANVLTF. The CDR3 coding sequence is TGCAGTGCTAGAGGGGCCGTCTCTGGGGCCAACGTCCTGACTTTC.

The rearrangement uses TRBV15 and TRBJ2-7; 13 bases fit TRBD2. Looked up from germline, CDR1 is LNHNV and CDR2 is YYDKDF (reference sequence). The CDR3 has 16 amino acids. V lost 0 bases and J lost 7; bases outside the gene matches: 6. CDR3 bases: TGTGCCACCAGCAGAGAGACTAGCGGGAGGATTAGGGAGCAGTACTTC. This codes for CATSRETSGRIREQYF. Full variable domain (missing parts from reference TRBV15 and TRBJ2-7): DAMVIQNPRYQVTQFGKPVTLSCSQTLNHNVMYWYQQKSSQAPKLLFHYYDKDFNNEADTPDNFQSRRPNTSFCFLDIRSPGLGDTAMYLCATSRETSGRIREQYFGPGTRLTVT.

The CDR3 loop reads CASSLRTGLNAYSNQPQHF. CDR3 nucleotide sequence: TGTGCCAGCAGTTTACGTACAGGCCTGAATGCCTATAGCAATCAGCCCCAGCATTTT. The J gene is TRBJ1-5, the V gene TRBV28; D may be TRBD1 (5 bases). This CDR3 region has 19 residues. Per the germline V gene, CDR1 is MDHEN and CDR2 is SYDVKM. Trimming took 2 bases from V and 0 from J, leaving 20 bases between them. The full variable domain, with the rest looked up from reference TRBV28 and TRBJ1-5, is DVKVTQSSRYLVKRTGEKVFLECVQDMDHENMFWYRQDPGLGLRLIYFSYDVKMKEKGDIPEGYSVSREKKERFSLILESASTNQTSMYLCASSLRTGLNAYSNQPQHFGDGTRLSIL.

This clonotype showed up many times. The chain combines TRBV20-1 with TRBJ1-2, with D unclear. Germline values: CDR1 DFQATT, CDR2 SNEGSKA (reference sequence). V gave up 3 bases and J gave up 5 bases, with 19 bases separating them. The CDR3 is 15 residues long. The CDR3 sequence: CSASDFTKPPYGYTF. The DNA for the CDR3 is TGCAGTGCTAGTGACTTCACAAAACCCCCTTATGGCTACACCTTC.

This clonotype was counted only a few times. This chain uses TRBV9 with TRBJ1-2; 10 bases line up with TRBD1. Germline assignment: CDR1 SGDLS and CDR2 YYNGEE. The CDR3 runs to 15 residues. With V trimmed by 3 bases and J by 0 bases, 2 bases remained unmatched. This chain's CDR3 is CASSAGTGANYGYTF. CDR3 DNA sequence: TGTGCCAGCAGCGCCGGGACAGGGGCTAACTATGGCTACACCTTC. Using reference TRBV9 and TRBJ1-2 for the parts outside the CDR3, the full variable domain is DSGVTQTPKHLITATGQRVTLRCSPRSGDLSVYWYQQSLDQGLQFLIQYYNGEERAKGNILERFSAQQFPDLHSELNLSSLELGDSALYFCASSAGTGANYGYTFGSGTRLTVV.

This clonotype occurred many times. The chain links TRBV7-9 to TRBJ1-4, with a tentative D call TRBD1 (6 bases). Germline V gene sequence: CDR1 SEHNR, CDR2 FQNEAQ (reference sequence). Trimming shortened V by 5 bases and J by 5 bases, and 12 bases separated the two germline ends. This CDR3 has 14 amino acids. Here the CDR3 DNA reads TGTGCCAGCAGCAAACAGGGAGTGAATGAAAAACTGTTTTTT. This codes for CASSKQGVNEKLFF.

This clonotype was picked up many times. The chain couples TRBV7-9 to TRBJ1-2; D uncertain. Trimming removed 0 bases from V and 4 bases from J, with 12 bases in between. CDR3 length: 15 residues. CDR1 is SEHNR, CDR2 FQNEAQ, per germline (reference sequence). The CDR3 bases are TGTGCCAGCAGCTTAGCCGGGGAGAGAACCTATGGCTACACCTTC. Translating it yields CASSLAGERTYGYTF. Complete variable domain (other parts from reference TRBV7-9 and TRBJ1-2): DTGVSQNPRHKITKRGQNVTFRCDPISEHNRLYWYRQTLGQGPEFLTYFQNEAQLEKSRLLSDRFSAERPKGSFSTLEIQRTEQGDSAMYLCASSLAGERTYGYTFGSGTRLTVV.

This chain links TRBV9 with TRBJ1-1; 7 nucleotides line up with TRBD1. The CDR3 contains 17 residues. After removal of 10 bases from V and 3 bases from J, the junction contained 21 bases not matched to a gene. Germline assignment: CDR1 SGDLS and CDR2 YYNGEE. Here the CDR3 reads CARPGLDREGYYTEAFF. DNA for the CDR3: TGTGCCCGGCCCGGTTTAGACAGGGAGGGATATTACACTGAAGCTTTCTTT.

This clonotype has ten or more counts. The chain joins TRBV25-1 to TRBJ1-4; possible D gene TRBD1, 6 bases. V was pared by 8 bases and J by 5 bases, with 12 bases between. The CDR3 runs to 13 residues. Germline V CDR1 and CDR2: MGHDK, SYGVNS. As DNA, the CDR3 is TGTGCCAGCTCTGACAGGCCAAATGAAAAACTGTTTTTT. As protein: CASSDRPNEKLFF.

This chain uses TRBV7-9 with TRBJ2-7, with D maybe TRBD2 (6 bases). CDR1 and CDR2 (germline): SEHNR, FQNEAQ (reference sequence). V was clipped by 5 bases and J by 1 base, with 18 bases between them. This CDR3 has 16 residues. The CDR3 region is CASSQDSGLPSYEQYF. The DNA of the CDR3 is TGTGCCAGCAGCCAAGATTCGGGACTCCCTTCCTACGAGCAGTACTTC.

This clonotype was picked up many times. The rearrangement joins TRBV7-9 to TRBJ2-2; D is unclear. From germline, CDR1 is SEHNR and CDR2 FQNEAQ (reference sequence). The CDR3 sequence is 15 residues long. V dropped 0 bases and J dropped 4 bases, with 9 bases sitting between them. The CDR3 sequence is CASSLANTITGELFF. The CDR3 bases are TGTGCCAGCAGCTTAGCCAATACGATCACCGGGGAGCTGTTTTTT. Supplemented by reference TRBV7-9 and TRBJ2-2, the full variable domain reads DTGVSQNPRHKITKRGQNVTFRCDPISEHNRLYWYRQTLGQGPEFLTYFQNEAQLEKSRLLSDRFSAERPKGSFSTLEIQRTEQGDSAMYLCASSLANTITGELFFGEGSRLTVL.

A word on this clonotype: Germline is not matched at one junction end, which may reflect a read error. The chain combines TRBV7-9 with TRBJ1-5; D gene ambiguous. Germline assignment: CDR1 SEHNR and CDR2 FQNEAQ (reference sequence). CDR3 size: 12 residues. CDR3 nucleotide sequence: TGTGCCAACAGCCAAGGGAACCAGCCCCAGCATTTT. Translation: CANSQGNQPQHF.

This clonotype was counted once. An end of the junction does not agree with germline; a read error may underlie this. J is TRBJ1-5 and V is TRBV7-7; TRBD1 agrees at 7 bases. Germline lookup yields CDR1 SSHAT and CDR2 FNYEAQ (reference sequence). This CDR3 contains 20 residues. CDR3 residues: CASSSDRASSDRLSNQPQHF. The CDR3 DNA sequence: TGTGCTAGCAGCTCCGACAGGGCAAGTTCGGACAGACTTAGCAATCAGCCCCAGCATTTT.